These 23 T cell receptor beta chains share one sample of origin, sequenced in a study of CD8+ T cells in alopecia areata. Separation of pooled cutaneous lymph node cells was by sorting with CD4, CD8alpha, NKG2D, NKG2ACE and other markers. Investigators isolated RNA and reverse transcribed it into cDNA to act as the sequencing template. Profiled with immunoSEQ multiplex PCR; TCRdb holds only in-frame clones, not every one. The sample holds 15,000 to 20,000 clones, and no clone turns up only once. The sequenced sample consisted of CD8+ T cells sorted from a lymph node. These receptors came from a C3H/HeJ mouse with alopecia areata. MHC haplotype: H2-k.

This clone was recorded many times. Any gene name here is a mouse gene name. The CDR3 loop is CASSEGLGGRGAETLYF. CDR3 DNA, as far as it was read: TGTGCCAGCAGTGAGGGACTGGGGGGGCGCGGTGCAGAA. V and J are TRBV13-1 and TRBJ2-3, with 14 positions matching TRBD2. Coverage ceases 4 residues before the CDR3 finishes, and the germline J gene fills in the end. With 2 bases clipped from V and 1 base from J, the junction kept 3 bases outside the gene matches. There are 17 residues in the CDR3. In germline, CDR1 is NSHNY, CDR2 SYGAGN.

A word on this clone: All gene names here are mouse names. The sequenced fragment ends 4 residues before the CDR3 boundary, so the rest is inferred from the germline J gene. V gene TRBV16 combines with J gene TRBJ2-4, with a possible D match to TRBD1 (6 bases). Germline V gives CDR1 SGHSA, CDR2 FRNQAP. CDR3 length equals 13 residues. Trimming cost V 4 bases and J 1 base, with 6 bases left between them. CDR3 in amino acids: CASSYRGQNTLYF. The covered CDR3 bases are TGTGCAAGCAGCTACAGGGGTCAAAAC.

This clone turned up a few times. The gene names here belong to mouse. The missing CDR3 end, 4 residues past where the read stops, is filled in from the germline J gene. The chain links TRBV13-3 to TRBJ1-1; the D is unclear. The germline CDR1 and CDR2 sequences are NNHDY and SYVADS. V was shortened by 0 bases and J by 4 bases, with 4 bases between the two germline ends. The CDR3 has 12 residues. The DNA read from the CDR3 is TGTGCCAGCAGTGATGCCAGCACA. Its translation is CASSDAST. The entire CDR3 protein is CASSDASTEVFF.

This clone has just a few counts. Gene names and germline match the mouse. The sequenced fragment ends 4 residues before the CDR3 boundary, so the rest is inferred from the germline J gene. The rearrangement links TRBV13-2 to TRBJ1-4, with 9 bases that match TRBD1. After removal of 3 bases from V and 4 bases from J, the junction contained 4 bases not matched to a gene. The CDR3 is 15 residues long. From germline, CDR1 is NNHNN and CDR2 SYGAGS (reference sequence). CDR3 bases read: TGTGCCAGCGGTGGCCGGGACAGGGTCAACGAA. Residues: CASGGRDRVNE. The whole CDR3 sequence reads CASGGRDRVNERLFF.

The sample holds a few counts of this clone. The genes are named according to mouse. The observed sequence ends 4 residues before the CDR3 terminus, with the missing tail filled in from the germline J gene. The chain is built from TRBV19 and TRBJ1-1; no reliable D call. Germline V gene sequence: CDR1 FNHDT, CDR2 SITEND (reference sequence). The CDR3 sequence is 12 residues long. Trimming shortened V by 4 bases and J by 0 bases, and 4 bases separated the two germline ends. The sequenced part of the CDR3 DNA is TGTGCCAGCAGTCCCTCAAACACA. The encoded protein is CASSPSNT. The entire CDR3 sequence reads CASSPSNTEVFF.

For this clone: At residue 13, the TCRdb protein departs from the DNA translation, so the protein shown here was derived from the DNA itself. The genes are named according to mouse. Read data end 3 residues before the CDR3 end; the end is taken from the germline J gene. V and J are TRBV13-2 and TRBJ1-6; 7 bases map to TRBD1. TRBJ1-6 falls under the ORF class, with uncertain function. This CDR3 has 16 residues. V trimming: 3 bases; J trimming: 3 bases; junction bases outside the gene matches: 6. Germline V CDR1 and CDR2: NNHNN, SYGAGS (reference sequence). CDR3 bases read: TGTGCCAGCGGTGGTCCGGGACAGAGCTATAATTCGCCC. Protein product: CASGGPGQSYNSP. The CDR3, in full, reads CASGGPGQSYNSPLYF.

This clone has more than one count but fewer than ten. Gene names follow the mouse nomenclature. The CDR3 end falls 4 residues outside the read, so it is completed with the germline J gene. The gene calls are TRBV12-1 and TRBJ2-7; TRBD2 agrees at 8 bases. The CDR3 runs 13 residues. The junction had 2 bases not matched to a gene; V was cut back by 2 bases and J by 3 bases. Germline assignment: CDR1 SGHSN and CDR2 HYEKVE. The CDR3 spells CASSRGLVYEQYF. The sequenced CDR3 bases are TGTGCCAGCTCTCGGGGACTGGTCTAT.

Notes on this clone: Germline and genes here are mouse. The read stops 4 residues short of the end of the CDR3; the missing end is completed from the germline J gene. This chain joins TRBV19 and TRBJ2-5; 7 nucleotides agree with TRBD2. Germline CDR1 FNHDT, CDR2 SITEND (reference sequence). J was trimmed by 1 base and V by 4 bases; bases with no gene match: 6. The CDR3 is 15 amino acids. CDR3 DNA, as far as it was read: TGTGCCAGCAGTTCCTGGGGGAGAGACCAAGAC. Its translation: CASSSWGRDQD. The CDR3 in its entirety is CASSSWGRDQDTQYF. Drawing the rest from reference TRBV19 and TRBJ2-5, the complete variable domain is GGIITQTPKFLIGQEGQKLTLKCQQNFNHDTMYWYRQDSGKGLRLIYYSITENDLQKGDLSEGYDASREKKSSFSLTVTSAQKNEMAVFLCASSSWGRDQDTQYFGPGTRLLVL.

Notes on this clone: Mouse germline and gene names are used. The CDR3 goes on 4 residues after the read ends, and that part is filled in from the germline J gene. V gene TRBV14 combines with J gene TRBJ2-3, with D possibly TRBD1 on 5 matching bases. The CDR3 extends over 14 amino acids. With 4 bases removed from V and 0 bases from J, the gap between germline ends came to 9 bases. CDR1 SGHDT and CDR2 FRDEAV come from the germline V gene. Here the CDR3 reads CASSTTASAETLYF. Partial CDR3 DNA: TGTGCCAGCAGTACGACAGCTAGTGCAGAA.

As regards this clone: Mouse names are used for the genes. Sequencing ends 4 residues short of the CDR3 end; the germline J gene provides the rest. This chain uses TRBV13-1 with TRBJ2-7; weak D call: TRBD1 (6 bases). Trimming took off 2 bases at V and 1 base at J, with 7 bases between the two ends. CDR1 is NSHNY and CDR2 is SYGAGN in the germline V gene. This CDR3 has 13 residues. CDR3 sequence reads: CASSEGQSYEQYF. CDR3 DNA, as far as it was read: TGTGCCAGCAGTGAGGGACAATCCTAT.

In this sample, this clone turned up a few times. These gene names are mouse names. The read halts 4 residues ahead of the CDR3 end, with the missing end drawn from the germline J gene. The genes are TRBV13-3 and TRBJ1-1; 10 nucleotides agree with TRBD1. The CDR3 loop spans 17 amino acids. Germline V gene lookup returns CDR1 NNHDY and CDR2 SYVADS. The V gene end was trimmed by 1 base and the J gene end by 3 bases; junction bases not matched to a gene: 9. The CDR3 loop reads CASSDIDRGREDTEVFF. Incomplete CDR3 DNA: TGTGCCAGCAGTGATATCGACAGGGGGCGCGAGGACACA.

About this clone: Mouse germline and gene names are used. The CDR3 goes on 4 residues after the read ends, and that part is filled in from the germline J gene. The chain employs TRBV1 and TRBJ2-1; maybe TRBD1 (5 bases). Germline V gives CDR1 NSQYPW, CDR2 LRSPGD (reference sequence). V was trimmed by 0 bases and J by 1 base, leaving 7 bases between them. There are 15 residues in the CDR3. The DNA read from the CDR3 is TGCACCTGCAGTGCAGATCACAGGAACTATGCT. Translated: CTCSADHRNYA. The entire CDR3 protein is CTCSADHRNYAEQFF.

Remarks on this clone: Gene labels here are mouse ones. The sequenced fragment ends 4 residues before the CDR3 boundary, so the rest is inferred from the germline J gene. V usage is TRBV13-2 and J usage is TRBJ1-1; D perhaps matches TRBD1 (5 bases). CDR3 length: 15 amino acids. The germline V gene encodes CDR1 NNHNN and CDR2 SYGAGS (reference sequence). Trimming stripped 2 bases from V and 0 bases from J, with 11 bases between. The CDR3: CASGDRAGANTEVFF. Incomplete CDR3 DNA: TGTGCCAGCGGTGACAGGGCGGGGGCAAACACA.

Note on this clone: Germline and genes: mouse. The read terminates 4 residues before the CDR3 end, so the remaining end is supplied by the germline J gene. V usage is TRBV19 and J usage is TRBJ2-2; D is unclear. The germline V and J ends were trimmed by 3 bases and 0 bases, with 6 bases remaining between them. This CDR3 is built from 14 residues. CDR1 and CDR2 (germline): FNHDT, SITEND (reference sequence). The sequenced part of the CDR3 DNA is TGTGCCAGCAGTAGTCAAACAAACACCGGG. It is translated as CASSSQTNTG. The full-length CDR3 reads as CASSSQTNTGQLYF.

Concerning this clone itself: The protein given in TCRdb and the translation of the DNA differ at residue 11, and the sequence presented here derives from the DNA. Germline and genes: mouse. The CDR3 end is not reached by the read, which stops 3 residues before it; the germline J gene fills it in. This chain joins TRBV13-3 and TRBJ1-6; TRBD1 matches 10 bases. TRBJ1-6 is an ORF, and what it does is uncertain. Per the germline V gene, CDR1 is NNHDY and CDR2 is SYVADS. This CDR3 has 14 residues. The V and J ends lost 6 bases and 6 bases, in that order; junction bases with no gene match: 3. The CDR3 bases that were read are TGTGCCAGCACGGACAGGGGGAGTAATTCGCCC. As protein: CASTDRGSNSP. The CDR3 in its entirety is CASTDRGSNSPLYF.

This clone has a handful of counts. Gene labels here are mouse ones. The CDR3 goes on 4 residues after the read ends, and that part is filled in from the germline J gene. This chain connects TRBV1 to TRBJ2-3, with 7 bases that match TRBD1. There are 15 residues in the CDR3. The V gene end was trimmed by 6 bases and the J gene end by 2 bases; junction bases not matched to a gene: 8. Looked up from germline, CDR1 is NSQYPW and CDR2 is LRSPGD (reference sequence). CDR3 bases read: TGCACCTGCAGGCCCCCGGACAGGATTGCAGAA. Its translation: CTCRPPDRIAE. The CDR3 in its entirety is CTCRPPDRIAETLYF.

This clone was recorded a few times. The gene names here belong to mouse. The DNA ends 4 residues before the CDR3 does, and the rest of the CDR3 is filled in from the germline J gene. This chain uses TRBV19 with TRBJ2-7; 8 bases match TRBD1. The CDR3 extends over 11 amino acids. Looked up from germline, CDR1 is FNHDT and CDR2 is SITEND (reference sequence). This chain's CDR3 is CATSTGDEQYF. The part of the CDR3 DNA that was read is TGTGCCACCTCGACAGGGGAT.

This clone was detected only a few times. Any gene name here is a mouse gene name. The read stops 4 residues short of the end of the CDR3; the missing end is completed from the germline J gene. This chain connects TRBV31 to TRBJ2-7; 9 nucleotides agree with TRBD1. The CDR3 runs 14 residues. Looked up from germline, CDR1 is GKSSPN and CDR2 is SITVG. This CDR3 is CAWSLWDRVYEQYF. The covered CDR3 bases are TGTGCCTGGAGTCTATGGGACAGGGTTTAT.

Only a few counts were recorded for this clone. At residue 12, the TCRdb amino acid sequence and the translated nucleotide sequence differ, so the protein here is the DNA translation. Mouse germline and gene names are used. The CDR3 end falls 3 residues outside the read, so it is completed with the germline J gene. This sequence joins TRBV19 and TRBJ1-3; D perhaps matches TRBD1 (6 bases). Germline V gene lookup returns CDR1 FNHDT and CDR2 SITEND (reference sequence). CDR3 length: 15 residues. V was clipped by 3 bases and J by 0 bases, with 10 bases between them. The sequenced CDR3 bases are TGTGCCAGCAGTAGGGGGACACTTTCTGGAAATACG. Encoded protein: CASSRGTLSGNT. The whole CDR3 sequence is CASSRGTLSGNTLYF. Combining the CDR3 with reference TRBV19 and TRBJ1-3 gives the whole variable domain GGIITQTPKFLIGQEGQKLTLKCQQNFNHDTMYWYRQDSGKGLRLIYYSITENDLQKGDLSEGYDASREKKSSFSLTVTSAQKNEMAVFLCASSRGTLSGNTLYFGEGSRLIVV.

This clone appeared a few times. Any gene name here is a mouse gene name. The read ends 4 residues early relative to the CDR3; the germline J gene fills the gap. J is TRBJ2-1 and V is TRBV31; 12 nucleotides line up with TRBD2. This CDR3 region has 13 residues. Looked up from germline, CDR1 is GKSSPN and CDR2 is SITVG. The junction had 0 bases not matched to a gene; V was cut back by 3 bases and J by 6 bases. The CDR3 DNA, read in part, is TGTGCCTGGAGGGACTGGGGGGGTGCT. This translates into CAWRDWGGA. The whole CDR3 region reads CAWRDWGGAEQFF.

For this clone: Genes and germline are mouse. Read coverage stops 4 residues before the CDR3 terminus; the germline J gene supplies the remainder. The chain combines TRBV1 with TRBJ2-7; D is undetermined. CDR3 length: 13 residues. Germline assignment: CDR1 NSQYPW and CDR2 LRSPGD (reference sequence). The CDR3 loop reads CTCSAEGRDEQYF. CDR3 bases read: TGCACCTGCAGTGCAGAGGGGAGAGAT.

Ten or more counts support this clone. The genes and germline here are from mouse. With the read ending 4 residues before the CDR3 end, the germline J gene is used to fill in that end. The rearrangement joins TRBV13-3 to TRBJ2-5; 11 bases are a match to TRBD2. This CDR3 region has 15 residues. Trimming at V came to 4 bases and at J to 0 bases, leaving 1 base not matched to a gene. CDR1 NNHDY and CDR2 SYVADS come from the germline V gene. CDR3 bases read: TGTGCCAGCAGTCGGGACTGGGGGAACCAAGAC. This translates into CASSRDWGNQD. The CDR3 in its entirety is CASSRDWGNQDTQYF.

Ten or more counts support this clone. Gene names refer to mouse genes. The DNA ends 4 residues before the CDR3 does, and the rest of the CDR3 is filled in from the germline J gene. This chain links TRBV13-3 with TRBJ2-5; TRBD1 matches 9 bases. The CDR3 is 15 residues long. Germline V lookup: CDR1 NNHDY, CDR2 SYVADS. CDR3 loop: CASSDVGDRVDTQYF. CDR3 bases read: TGTGCCAGCAGTGATGTGGGGGACAGGGTTGAC.